Detailed here is one TCR beta chain. Many counts were recorded for this clonotype. No antigen is known for it. The input lacks base qualities; no much larger clone sits a single base away. The study excluded patients with uncontrolled infections, other autoimmune diseases, pregnancy or lactation. Clinical symptoms, serum thyroxine and TRAb, thyroid ultrasound, and orbital computed tomography formed the basis for the diagnoses. Total RNA was extracted using Trizol reagent, and RNA quality was assessed on an Agilent 2100 Bioanalyzer. The TCR beta CDR3 regions were amplified from the RNA transcripts. The first round of RT-PCR for the TCR CDR3 was performed with the HTBI primer set and the Qiagen OneStep RT-PCR kit. Libraries were constructed in a second round of multiplex PCR, after which size selection and purification were carried out. Paired-end sequencing of the libraries was performed with 100 bp reads on an Illumina HiSeq2000. On the authors' methods: SOAPnuke was used to process the raw data, removing reads that contained adapters or uncalled bases, had a mean Phred below 15, or lacked an exact match to the constant primer or identifier. High-quality paired reads were merged using COPE v1.2.5, and each unique nucleotide sequence was defined as a clonotype. MiTCR v1.1 was used to align the clonotypes against IMGT TRBV, TRBD and TRBJ reference segments. The analysis was restricted to V-J combinations with a frequency above 0.0001, which together covered 99% to 99.2% of the repertoires. The TCS score was defined as F50 (clonal expansion) divided by E x V (chaos), with BLOSUM62-based TCRdist calculated between CDR3 peptides within each V-J. Welch's t-statistics and random forest reduced roughly 530 V-J features to some 14, which were used in a naive Bayes classifier (R e1071). Thyroid-blood repertoire similarity was quantified with the Morisita-Horn index. TCRdb applied fastp at Q25 and MiXCR to the public reads, then kept only in-frame beta chains. Rows are combined by CDR3 protein, so each entry shows the most common genes and DNA. Clone size and V and J calls follow TCRdb, not the original study. The sample table contains 450,000 to 700,000 distinct CDR3 sequences; only one count was recorded for just over 45% of them. The ten largest make up around a fifth of the sample.

The sample is drawn from a study of T cells in Graves' hyperthyroidism and ophthalmopathy (dated by TCRdb to between 2017 and 2020). With respect to the entire study: To identify distinguishing TCR V-J signatures, a discovery cohort of around 100 patients was used, comprising some 45 with Graves' ophthalmopathy and approximately 58 with stable Graves' hyperthyroidism. Whether ophthalmopathy could be predicted prospectively was tested in an independent validation cohort made up of 18 to 20 hyperthyroidism patients plus 17 patients who later progressed to ophthalmopathy. For training and testing, the roughly 97 patients in the discovery cohort were randomly divided in a 7:3 ratio. In addition, the study compared T-cell repertoires in thyroid tissue and in blood from roughly six Graves' hyperthyroidism patients. After blood sampling, hyperthyroidism patients were treated with methimazole at a starting dose of 30 mg daily, and ophthalmopathy patients were treated with high-dose intravenous methylprednisolone. The paper reports TCR Vbeta CDR3 sequencing of some 140 peripheral blood samples: 40 or so ophthalmopathy, under 85 hyperthyroidism and around 17 progressor patients.

Summary of the overall study and its limitations: Sample size was not statistically predetermined, and investigators were not blinded to group allocation. In validation, the model predicted progression to ophthalmopathy with over 60% sensitivity and 72% to 75% specificity, a median of about 6 months before onset. Blood samples also contained most of the expanded thyroid clonotypes (frequency above 0.001), which suggests that blood repertoires may reflect thyroid immune responses. In cross-validation, a model built on a 13 V-J signature told ophthalmopathy apart from stable hyperthyroidism with 87.88% sensitivity and approximately 84% specificity, and in testing the same model reached 80%/75%.

CDR1 MNHNS and CDR2 SASEGT are derived from the germline V gene. At the junction V is shortened by 6 bases and J by 3 bases, with 14 bases in between. The CDR3, cysteine through phenylalanine, is 14 amino acids long. Left in the record is the CDR3 DNA by itself, 42 bases read in frame from the first base. Input material: peripheral blood or thyroid tissue (not recorded which). The sequence joins TRBV6-1 to TRBJ2-5; the D gene cannot be named for sure. The clonotype was recovered from an adult woman with Graves' disease, either hyperthyroidism or ophthalmopathy (not recorded which). At the DNA level, the sequence is TGTGCCAGCAGCAGGCCGCCTCAGAAAGAGACCCAGTACTTC. This encodes CASSRPPQKETQYF.